The text below deals with one T cell receptor beta chain. The entry originates in a study of blood T cell repertoires in COVID-19. From germline, CDR1 is LGHNA and CDR2 YSLEER. This CDR3 is built from 15 residues. V was trimmed by 0 bases and J by 6 bases, leaving 14 bases between them. Profiling relied on immunoSEQ multiplex PCR, and the TCRdb table lists in-frame clones only, not all of them. The sample lists 200,000 to 250,000 clones; roughly four fifths were seen once. The chain recombines TRBV4-3 with TRBJ1-2; D is unclear. The clonotype was recovered from a woman of 80 years or more with acute or convalescent COVID-19. Specimen: peripheral blood. The CDR3 nucleotides are TGCGCCAGCAGCCAAGAGGCGCGGACCGGGGATGGCTACACCTTC. Protein sequence: CASSQEARTGDGYTF.